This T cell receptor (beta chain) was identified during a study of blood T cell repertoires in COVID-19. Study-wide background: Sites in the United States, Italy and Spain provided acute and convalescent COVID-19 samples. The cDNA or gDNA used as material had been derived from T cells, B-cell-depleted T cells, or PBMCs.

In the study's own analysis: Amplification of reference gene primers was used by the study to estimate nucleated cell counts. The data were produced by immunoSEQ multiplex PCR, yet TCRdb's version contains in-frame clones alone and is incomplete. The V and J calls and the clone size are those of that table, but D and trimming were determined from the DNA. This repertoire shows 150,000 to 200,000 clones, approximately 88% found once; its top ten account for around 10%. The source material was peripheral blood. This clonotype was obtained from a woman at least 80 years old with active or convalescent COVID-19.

CDR3 protein: CASSDPKSGGPLYNSPLHF. The CDR3 DNA is TGTGCCAGCAGTGACCCAAAGTCGGGGGGGCCTCTCTATAATTCACCCCTCCACTTT. The V and J genes are TRBV6-4 and TRBJ1-6; possible D gene TRBD1, 6 bases. The CDR3 spans 19 residues. The germline V gene has CDR1 MRHNA and CDR2 SNTAGT. Trimming took off 2 bases at V and 3 bases at J, with 20 bases between the two ends.